This T cell receptor beta chain was obtained from a study of post-analysis software for immune sequencing data. Study summary: Relapsing-remitting, secondary progressive and progressive-relapsing forms of multiple sclerosis all featured among disease courses.

Carried by the TCR beta cDNA libraries were unique molecular identifiers. The authors obtained some 500,000 cDNA molecules from around 0.96 to 9.9 million T cells. TCRdb itself ran the PCR reads through MiXCR, one entry per CDR3 protein. This repertoire shows hundreds of thousands of distinct CDR3 sequences, about 38% found once; its top ten account for around 4.8%. V shed 7 bases, J shed 0 bases, and the junction held 3 bases outside the gene matches. The germline V gene encodes CDR1 SGDLS and CDR2 YYNGEE. The CDR3 contains 13 residues. For this clonotype: Its antigen is not identified.

Study results and caveats: TRBV segments more frequent in patients than in controls numbered about 5 and included TRBV5-6, TRBV5-1 and TRBV20-1. There was significantly lower normalized Chao1 diversity in multiple sclerosis patients than in controls. Under the F measure, samples that were prepared in one batch clustered strongly together.

J is TRBJ1-2 and V is TRBV9; 7 positions match TRBD1. Sequenced material: blood. The source is a girl aged 5-17 years with multiple sclerosis. The CDR3 DNA follows: TGTGCCAGCGGGGACAGCTCTAACTATGGCTACACCTTC. Protein sequence: CASGDSSNYGYTF.